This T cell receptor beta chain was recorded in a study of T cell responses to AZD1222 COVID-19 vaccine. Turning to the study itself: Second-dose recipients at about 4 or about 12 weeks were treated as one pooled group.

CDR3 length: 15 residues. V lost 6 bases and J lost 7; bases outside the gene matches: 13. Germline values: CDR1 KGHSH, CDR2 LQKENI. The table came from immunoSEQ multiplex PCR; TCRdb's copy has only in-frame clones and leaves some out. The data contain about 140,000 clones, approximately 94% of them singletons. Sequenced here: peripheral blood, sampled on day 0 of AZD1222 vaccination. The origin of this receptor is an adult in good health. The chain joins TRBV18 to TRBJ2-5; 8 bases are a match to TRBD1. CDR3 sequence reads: CASSLQGASRGTQYF. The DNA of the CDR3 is TGTGCCAGCTCTCTCCAGGGGGCTTCGAGAGGGACCCAGTACTTC.